The 31 T cell receptor beta chains reported below all come from one sample, sequenced in a study of read filtering for tumor transcriptome and immune sequencing. This library used roughly 400 ng RNA and molecular barcoded adaptors spanning alpha/delta and beta/gamma chains. TCRdb ran MiXCR on the reads and lists one entry per CDR3 protein. The data contain nearly 60,000 distinct CDR3 sequences, 12% of them singletons. Sequenced material: a population of CD138-negative cells sorted from bone marrow. These receptors were obtained from a donor at least 40 years old with multiple myeloma.

For this clonotype: The likely explanation is a read error, given a far larger clone one base away. V and J are TRBV6-1 and TRBJ2-7, with D unclear. There are 14 residues in the CDR3. The germline V gene has CDR1 MNHNS and CDR2 SASEGT. V gave up 5 bases and J gave up 2 bases, with 13 bases separating them. CDR3 bases: TGTGCCAGCAGTTTCATAAGGGCGCCCTACGAGCAGTACTTC. Residues: CASSFIRAPYEQYF.

Many counts were recorded for this clonotype. The chain recombines TRBV6-6 with TRBJ2-3; possibly TRBD1 or TRBD2 for D (5 bases each). The CDR3 runs 12 residues. The ends were cut back, 2 bases at V and 6 bases at J, with 6 bases in the middle. CDR1 and CDR2 from the germline V gene are MNHNY and SVGAGI (reference sequence). This CDR3 is CASSYEGDTQYF. As DNA, the CDR3 is TGTGCCAGCAGTTACGAGGGGGATACGCAGTATTTT.

This clonotype has ten or more counts. The V gene is TRBV12-3 or TRBV12-4, the J gene TRBJ2-3; a weak D match, TRBD2 (5 bases). The CDR3 covers 14 residues. Trimming cost V 8 bases and J 2 bases, with 14 bases left between them. The CDR3 DNA is TGTGCCAGCTCTGACGGGGTTTTCACAGATACGCAGTATTTT. It encodes CASSDGVFTDTQYF.

In its sample, this clonotype was seen a few times. The chain links TRBV7-3 to TRBJ2-5; D is undetermined. Germline CDR1 is SGHTA and CDR2 is FQGTGA. V lost 4 bases and J 5 bases, leaving 11 bases between the germline ends. The CDR3 totals 13 residues. CDR3 DNA sequence: TGTGCCAGCAGCTCCGGGTTCAGGGAGACCCAGTACTTC. As protein: CASSSGFRETQYF. Combining the CDR3 with reference TRBV7-3 and TRBJ2-5 gives the whole variable domain GAGVSQTPSNKVTEKGKYVELRCDPISGHTALYWYRQSLGQGPEFLIYFQGTGAADDSGLPNDRFFAVRPEGSVSTLKIQRTERGDSAVYLCASSSGFRETQYFGPGTRLLVL.

This clonotype came up many times. This chain links TRBV27 with TRBJ1-5, with 10 nucleotides matching TRBD1. This CDR3 comprises 19 residues. Germline assignment: CDR1 MNHEY and CDR2 SMNVEV (reference sequence). Losses at the gene ends were 1 base for V and 0 bases for J; bases not matched to a gene: 9. The CDR3 here is CASSLFGRDRGLSNQPQHF. The CDR3 DNA is TGTGCCAGCAGTTTATTTGGCCGGGACAGGGGCCTTAGCAATCAGCCCCAGCATTTT.

This clonotype was recorded many times. The chain couples TRBV20-1 to TRBJ1-5; D ambiguous. The CDR3 has 11 residues. Per germline, CDR1 DFQATT and CDR2 SNEGSKA (reference sequence). Trimming cost V 3 bases and J 9 bases, with 9 bases left between them. DNA of the CDR3: TGCAGTGCTAGGAGACTGGGGCCCCAGCATTTT. Protein sequence: CSARRLGPQHF.

Comments on this clonotype: Given a much more abundant clone one base away, this may be a read error. The genes are TRBV14 and TRBJ2-5; TRBD2 is a possible D gene (6 bases). Germline V gene data show CDR1 as SGHDN and CDR2 as FVKESK. This CDR3 spans 15 amino acids. The CDR3 DNA follows: TGTGCCAGCAGCTCGGCGGGGATAAGATCGGAGACCCGGTACTTC. It specifies CASSSAGIRSETRYF. The full variable domain, its missing parts supplied by reference TRBV14 and TRBJ2-5, is EAGVTQFPSHSVIEKGQTVTLRCDPISGHDNLYWYRRVMGKEIKFLLHFVKESKQDESGMPNNRFLAERTGGTYSTLKVQPAELEDSGVYFCASSSAGIRSETRYFGPGTRLLVL.

As regards this clonotype: A much bigger clone sits one base away, suggesting this may be a read error. This chain links TRBV5-1 with TRBJ2-5; TRBD2 might be the D (5 bases). Germline CDR1 reads SGHRS; CDR2 reads YFSETQ. The CDR3 has 14 amino acids. V was trimmed by 4 bases and J by 0 bases, leaving 10 bases between them. The CDR3 reads CASSRGSNQETQYF. CDR3 bases: TGCGCCAGCAGCCGAGGGAGTAACCAAGAGACCCAGTACTTC.

With respect to this clonotype: Given a much more abundant clone one base away, this may be a read error. The rearrangement joins TRBV6-6 to TRBJ2-2, with 7 positions matching TRBD2. The V and J ends lost 7 bases and 5 bases, in that order; junction bases with no gene match: 7. The CDR3 covers 14 residues. The germline gives CDR1 MNHNY, CDR2 SVGAGI (reference sequence). For the CDR3, the DNA is TGTGCCAGCATCACACTAGCGATGACCGGGGAGCTGTTTTTT. This codes for CASITLAMTGELFF.

This clonotype was seen at least ten times. This rearrangement joins TRBV5-4 to TRBJ2-1; D is possibly TRBD1 or TRBD2 (5 bases each). The V end lost 6 bases, the J end lost 9 bases, and 25 bases lay between the germline ends. The CDR3 has 16 amino acids. The germline V gene encodes CDR1 SGHNT and CDR2 YYREEE (reference sequence). The CDR3 DNA follows: TGTGCCAGCACTTCAAACCGGGACGCCGGTATAGTTGAGCAGTTCTTC. Translating it yields CASTSNRDAGIVEQFF.

This clonotype was seen only once. Being one base from a much bigger clone, this may be a read error. This rearrangement joins TRBV18 to TRBJ1-1; a possible D gene is TRBD1 (6 bases). The CDR3 contains 14 residues. Germline CDR1 and CDR2: KGHSH and LQKENI. The CDR3 here is CANSPGQFNTEAFF. The CDR3, as DNA: TGTGCCAACTCACCTGGACAGTTTAACACTGAAGCTTTCTTT.

V usage is TRBV12-3 or TRBV12-4 and J usage is TRBJ1-5; D is ambiguous. V lost 6 bases to trimming and J lost 4 bases, with 10 bases between them. This CDR3 contains 13 residues. The CDR3 sequence is CASSNGRNQPQHF. In DNA form, the CDR3 reads TGTGCCAGCAGCAACGGACGGAATCAGCCCCAGCATTTT.

This clonotype appeared a few times. In this CDR3 the conserved last residue, phenylalanine or tryptophan, is missing, so a read error is likely. The rearrangement joins TRBV12-3 or TRBV12-4 to TRBJ2-5; TRBD2 agrees at 12 bases. V lost 5 bases to trimming and J lost 2 bases; unmatched junction nucleotides: 3. The CDR3 runs to 15 residues. The CDR3: CASSPLAGGQETQYL. The CDR3 DNA reads as TGTGCCAGCAGTCCACTAGCGGGGGGTCAAGAGACCCAGTACCTC.

To note about this clonotype: Since a much larger clone is just one base distant, this may be a read error. The conserved phenylalanine or tryptophan normally closing the CDR3 is absent here, so this likely arose from a read error. The V and J genes are TRBV20-1 and TRBJ1-2, with D possibly matching TRBD1 (5 bases). Germline CDR1 is DFQATT and CDR2 is SNEGSKA (reference sequence). V dropped 5 bases and J dropped 3 bases, with 10 bases sitting between them. This CDR3 comprises 12 residues. As DNA, the CDR3 is TGCAGTGCTGGGACGGAGTACTATGGCTACACCTAC. Translated: CSAGTEYYGYTY.

This clonotype was recorded at least ten times. The gene calls are TRBV12-5 and TRBJ1-1, with 7 nucleotides matching TRBD1. This CDR3 comprises 14 residues. The V segment lost 4 bases and the J segment 1 base; nucleotides outside the gene matches: 3. CDR1 and CDR2 from the germline V gene are LGHNT and FRNRAP. The CDR3 DNA reads as TGTGCTAGTGGTTCGGGACAGTCGAACACTGAAGCTTTCTTT. Translated: CASGSGQSNTEAFF.

This clonotype was counted at least ten times. This sequence joins TRBV20-1 and TRBJ1-5, with 10 bases aligning to TRBD1. The CDR3 contains 16 residues. Trimming cost V 2 bases and J 7 bases; bases outside gene matches: 11. Germline V CDR1 and CDR2: DFQATT, SNEGSKA (reference sequence). The CDR3 region has the DNA TGCAGTGCTAGATACCACCGCGGGACAGGGGCCCAGCCCCAGCATTTT. It yields the protein CSARYHRGTGAQPQHF.

The table lists this clonotype with many counts. This chain joins TRBV19 and TRBJ1-5; D is possibly TRBD1 (6 bases). V was shortened by 1 base and J by 3 bases, with 10 bases between the two germline ends. CDR1 and CDR2 from the germline V gene are LNHDA and SQIVND (reference sequence). The CDR3 loop spans 15 amino acids. The CDR3 loop reads CASSIVGQSNQPQHF. CDR3 DNA sequence: TGTGCCAGTAGTATAGTCGGACAGTCCAATCAGCCCCAGCATTTT.

This clonotype was recorded a few times. The chain employs TRBV28 and TRBJ2-1; perhaps D is TRBD1 or TRBD2 (5 bases each). This CDR3 has 14 residues. V gave up 8 bases and J gave up 2 bases, with 13 bases separating them. Germline loops: CDR1 MDHEN, CDR2 SYDVKM. The CDR3 region has the DNA TGTGCCAGCCATGGACATAGCGCCTACAATGAGCAGTTCTTC. It encodes CASHGHSAYNEQFF.

A remark on this clonotype: This likely stems from a read error, as it lies one base from a far larger clone. The rearrangement joins TRBV4-1 to TRBJ2-1; the D gene could be TRBD1 or TRBD2 (5 bases each). This CDR3 region has 17 residues. CDR1 and CDR2 from the germline V gene are MGHRA and YSYEKL. This chain's CDR3 is CASSQEGHGAHGNEQFF. CDR3 sequence (DNA): TGTGCCAGCAGCCAAGAAGGGCACGGGGCCCATGGCAATGAGCAGTTCTTC.

This clonotype was seen repeatedly, ten times or more. Germline and junction disagree at one end, which may indicate a read error. The chain has TRBV7-7 and TRBJ2-3; D is unclear. The CDR3 is 15 residues long. CDR1 is SSHAT and CDR2 is FNYEAQ in the germline V gene (reference sequence). As DNA, the CDR3 is TGTGCTAGCAGCTTAGGTCAGGCGGCCGCAGATACGCAGTATTTT. It encodes CASSLGQAAADTQYF.

Ten or more counts support this clonotype. The chain links TRBV7-3 to TRBJ2-1; tentative D call: TRBD2 (6 bases). This CDR3 contains 17 residues. Trimming stripped 2 bases from V and 4 bases from J, with 18 bases between. Germline V gene lookup returns CDR1 SGHTA and CDR2 FQGTGA. For the CDR3, the DNA is TGTGCCAGCAGCTTAGGGGCGATGCGGGGTCCTTACAATGAGCAGTTCTTC. This translates into CASSLGAMRGPYNEQFF.

Worth noting for this clonotype: A far larger clone is off by one base, so a read error is likely. The CDR3 sequence is CAISTLAGPYNEQFF. CDR3 bases: TGTGCCATCAGTACCCTAGCGGGGCCCTACAATGAGCAGTTCTTC. This chain links TRBV10-3 with TRBJ2-1; TRBD2 matches 9 bases. The length of the CDR3 is 15 residues. Germline CDR1 ENHRY, CDR2 SYGVKD. V dropped 5 bases and J dropped 2; count of bases not matched to a gene: 4.

Comment on this clonotype: A much larger clonotype is one base distant, so this may be a read error. The rearrangement joins TRBV11-3 to TRBJ2-7, with a possible D match to TRBD2 (6 bases). The length of the CDR3 is 13 residues. Germline assignment: CDR1 SGHNT and CDR2 YENEEA. CDR3: CASSLASSGEQCF. The CDR3 DNA follows: TGTGCCAGCAGCTTAGCAAGTAGCGGCGAGCAGTGCTTC. Full variable domain (rest looked up from reference TRBV11-3 and TRBJ2-7): EAGVVQSPRYKIIEKKQPVAFWCNPISGHNTLYWYLQNLGQGPELLIRYENEEAVDDSQLPKDRFSAERLKGVDSTLKIQPAELGDSAVYLCASSLASSGEQCFGPGTRLTVT.

This sequence joins TRBV12-3 or TRBV12-4 and TRBJ2-2, with a weak D call TRBD1 (6 bases). Trimming took off 6 bases at V and 6 bases at J, with 8 bases between the two ends. This CDR3 contains 12 residues. The CDR3 nucleotides read TGTGCCAGCAGCCAGGGGTCCGGGGAGCTGTTTTTT. Its translation: CASSQGSGELFF.

V and J are TRBV11-1 and TRBJ2-3; D gene uncertain. The V gene's germline CDR1 is SGHAT and CDR2 FQDESV (reference sequence). This CDR3 spans 14 amino acids. V was pared by 5 bases and J by 1 base, with 10 bases between. CDR3 residues: CASSRRVGTDTQYF. Here the CDR3 DNA reads TGTGCCAGCAGCCGCCGGGTTGGCACAGATACGCAGTATTTT.

This clonotype showed up many times. The rearrangement links TRBV4-1 to TRBJ2-1; unclear D gene. The CDR3 sequence is 11 residues long. Trimming took 0 bases from V and 9 from J, leaving 3 bases between them. Germline loops: CDR1 MGHRA, CDR2 YSYEKL. The CDR3 loop reads CASSQDGEQFF. The CDR3 DNA sequence: TGCGCCAGCAGCCAAGATGGTGAGCAGTTCTTC.

This clonotype was recorded many times. The chain joins TRBV5-1 to TRBJ2-3; 8 bases align to TRBD1. V shed 3 bases and J 1 base; nucleotides not matched to a gene: 10. Looked up from germline, CDR1 is SGHRS and CDR2 is YFSETQ. The CDR3 extends over 17 amino acids. The CDR3 protein is CASSSGWTGSGTDTQYF. In DNA form, the CDR3 reads TGCGCCAGCAGCTCTGGATGGACAGGGTCCGGCACAGATACGCAGTATTTT.

This clonotype was observed at least ten times. V is TRBV29-1 and J is TRBJ2-3; TRBD2 matches 7 bases. Germline CDR1 SQVTM, CDR2 ANQGSEA. This CDR3 comprises 14 residues. Trimming at V came to 0 bases and at J to 11 bases, leaving 11 bases not matched to a gene. The CDR3 nucleotides read TGCAGCGTTGAAGATCTTACCACTAGCGCTGAGCAGTATTTT. This codes for CSVEDLTTSAEQYF.

With respect to this clonotype: This likely came from a read error, as a far larger clone is one base away. This chain links TRBV11-3 with TRBJ1-1; D gene uncertain. Trimming took off 5 bases at V and 2 bases at J, with 9 bases between the two ends. The germline CDR1 and CDR2 sequences are SGHNT and YENEEA. There are 13 residues in the CDR3. CDR3 nucleotide sequence: TGTGCCAGCAGCCTCGACTACAACACTGAAGCTTTCTTT. Amino acid sequence: CASSLDYNTEAFF.

This clonotype has a count of ten or more. The chain combines TRBV3-1 with TRBJ1-5, with a tentative D call TRBD1 (6 bases). With 4 bases removed from V and 5 bases from J, the gap between germline ends came to 21 bases. This CDR3 spans 17 amino acids. The germline V gene has CDR1 LGHDT and CDR2 YNNKEL (reference sequence). The CDR3 DNA reads TGTGCCAGCAGCCTGGGGCCGGGACATGGGGGCCATCAGCCCCAGCATTTT. Protein: CASSLGPGHGGHQPQHF.

This clonotype was detected only a few times. It may be a read error: a sequence one base away is much more abundant. This sequence joins TRBV15 and TRBJ2-7; the match to TRBD2 covers 7 bases. The CDR3 is 14 residues long. Germline-derived CDR1 and CDR2 are LNHNV and YYDKDF (reference sequence). This chain's CDR3 is CATSKGSSGYGQYF. CDR3 coding DNA: TGTGCCACCAGCAAAGGGTCTAGCGGCTACGGGCAGTACTTC.